A selection of T cell receptor beta chains follows, all from one sample in a study of somatic mutations in cytotoxic T cells in rheumatoid arthritis. The repertoire was sequenced with immunoSEQ multiplex PCR; TCRdb's copy has only in-frame clones and lacks some. The sample holds under 30,000 clones, 70% to 80% seen once. Sequenced input: CD8+ T cells sorted from blood. The origin of the receptors is a woman under 30 in good health. The CDR3 runs from the conserved cysteine through the conserved F or W. A D gene is named only where the DNA matches it firmly. Clone size is shown for a subset of rows, as once, few, many or a class of expanded clone.

. TRBJ2-1 11 . TRBV2 CASNYENEQFF TGTGCCAGCAACTATGAGAATGAGCAGTTCTTC
once TRBJ2-1 15 TRBD2 TRBV15 CATSRDLAEYNEQFF TGTGCCACCAGCAGAGATCTAGCGGAGTACAATGAGCAGTTCTTC
. TRBJ1-2 15 TRBD1 TRBV7-8 CASSSGTDANYGYTF TGTGCCAGCAGCTCCGGGACAGACGCTAACTATGGCTACACCTTC
. TRBJ1-1 9 . TRBV28 CASGAEAFF TGTGCCAGCGGCGCTGAAGCTTTCTTT
. TRBJ1-1 14 TRBD1 TRBV28 CASSHRGGNTEAFF TGTGCCAGCAGCCACAGGGGAGGAAACACTGAAGCTTTCTTT
. TRBJ1-4 14 . TRBV6-5 CASSYGGASEKLFF TGTGCCAGCAGTTACGGGGGGGCTAGTGAAAAACTGTTTTTT
few TRBJ1-4 13 . TRBV29-1 CSVPSGTNEKLFF TGCAGCGTCCCGTCGGGGACTAATGAAAAACTGTTTTTT
. TRBJ2-1 15 . TRBV12-5 CASGFGSSSYNEQFF TGTGCTAGTGGTTTCGGTTCGAGCTCCTACAATGAGCAGTTCTTC
. TRBJ2-5 12 . TRBV28 CASSLRAETQYF TGTGCCAGCAGTTTACGTGCGGAGACCCAGTACTTC
. TRBJ2-3 15 . TRBV27 CASSFGGSFGDTQYF TGTGCCAGCAGTTTCGGCGGATCTTTTGGGGATACGCAGTATTTT
. TRBJ2-7 11 . TRBV5-6 CASSLTGEQYF TGTGCCAGCAGCTTGACTGGCGAGCAGTACTTC
. TRBJ2-5 11 . TRBV10-2 CASSEGRTQYF TGCGCCAGCAGTGAAGGACGGACCCAGTACTTC
. TRBJ2-1 15 TRBD1 TRBV7-9 CASSLADRVWNEQFF TGTGCCAGCAGCTTAGCAGACAGGGTTTGGAATGAGCAGTTCTTC
. TRBJ1-5 16 . TRBV19 CASTSRADYSNQPQHF TGTGCCAGTACCTCTAGGGCAGATTATAGCAATCAGCCCCAGCATTTT
. TRBJ1-4 14 . TRBV6-5 CASSYFIGSEKLFF TGTGCCAGCAGTTACTTCATCGGCAGCGAAAAACTGTTTTTT
. TRBJ1-2 16 TRBD1 TRBV5-1 CASSLGQGEVIYGYTF TGCGCCAGCAGCTTGGGACAGGGAGAAGTAATCTATGGCTACACCTTC
few TRBJ1-1 13 . TRBV28 CASTWVANTEAFF TGTGCCAGCACTTGGGTGGCGAACACTGAAGCTTTCTTT
. TRBJ1-3 15 . TRBV2 CASSFVRDAGNTIYF TGTGCCAGCTCCTTTGTCAGGGACGCTGGAAACACCATATATTTT
. TRBJ2-5 15 TRBD2 TRBV27 CASSLSAGAPETQYF TGTGCCAGCAGTTTATCAGCGGGAGCCCCAGAGACCCAGTACTTC
. TRBJ1-2 18 . TRBV28 CASSPLREGGREVYGYTF TGTGCCAGCAGTCCACTCCGAGAGGGAGGGAGGGAAGTCTATGGCTACACCTTC
. TRBJ2-1 15 . TRBV27 CASRWTPGSYNEQFF TGTGCCAGCAGATGGACGCCGGGTTCCTACAATGAGCAGTTCTTC
. TRBJ2-3 15 TRBD2 TRBV27 CASSSRGGPQDTQYF TGTGCCAGCAGTTCCCGGGGGGGCCCTCAGGATACGCAGTATTTT
. TRBJ2-2 14 . TRBV18 CASSPLESRGELFF TGTGCCAGCTCACCCCTAGAATCCCGCGGGGAGCTGTTTTTT